This is a list of T cell receptor beta chains from one sample in a study of regulatory T cells in long-lasting Graves disease. TCRdb used MiXCR to reprocess the multiplex PCR reads, holding one entry per CDR3 protein. The sample shows 250,000 to 300,000 distinct CDR3 sequences, more than 15% of them seen only once. The sample was also reused in another study, on T cells in Graves' hyperthyroidism and ophthalmopathy.

The input for sequencing was peripheral blood mononuclear cells (PBMCs), taken at new diagnosis, from a patient treated with antithyroid drugs. These receptors all come from a woman in her 30s with Graves disease. The CDR3 runs from the conserved cysteine through the conserved F or W. The D gene is left open where the match is weak. Clone size is stated in some rows and not others, as once, few, many or a class when expanded.

>-|TRBV12-5|many|TRBJ2-3
TGTGCTAGTGGTTTGGTAGTGGCGAGGCCCCGCACAGATACGCAGTATTTT
CASGLVVARPRTDTQYF
>-|TRBV6-2/TRBV6-3|few|TRBJ2-1
TGTGCCAGCAGTGAAGCGGTGGGGGCTCTCTACAATGAGCAGTTCTTC
CASSEAVGALYNEQFF
>TRBD2|TRBV12-3/TRBV12-4|many|TRBJ2-3
TGTGCCAGCAGTTTTAGGCGGGGGGGACCAGATACGCAGTATTTT
CASSFRRGGPDTQYF
>TRBD2|TRBV2|many|TRBJ2-7
TGTGCCAGCAGTGACTGGACTAGCTCGTACGAGCAGTACTTC
CASSDWTSSYEQYF
>-|TRBV5-6|many|TRBJ2-1
TGTGCCAGCACCCCGGGACGGTACAATGAGCAGTTCTTC
CASTPGRYNEQFF
>-|TRBV5-1|many|TRBJ2-7
TGCGCCAGCAGCTTGGAACAGTCGACCTACGAGCAGTACTTC
CASSLEQSTYEQYF
>-|TRBV20-1|many|TRBJ1-5
TGCAGTGCTAGAGACGGGAGCACCAATCAGCCCCAGCATTTT
CSARDGSTNQPQHF
>TRBD1|TRBV5-4|-|TRBJ1-1
TGTGCCAGCAGCCAAGCGGGACAGACTGAAGCTTTCTTT
CASSQAGQTEAFF
>-|TRBV7-8|many|TRBJ2-3
TGTGCCAGCAGCTTAGCGGAGAGCACAGATACGCAGTATTTT
CASSLAESTDTQYF
>-|TRBV3-1|many|TRBJ2-7
TGTGCCAGCAGCCAAGACAGGGGATCCTACGAGCAGTACTTC
CASSQDRGSYEQYF
>TRBD2|TRBV7-3|-|TRBJ2-1
TGTGCCAGCAGCTTAGTTGCGGGGGGGTACAATGAGCAGTTCTTC
CASSLVAGGYNEQFF
>TRBD2|TRBV5-1|few|TRBJ2-5
TGCGCCAGCAGCTTGGCTAGCGGACAAGAGACCCAGTACTTC
CASSLASGQETQYF
>-|TRBV5-1|-|TRBJ2-1
TGCGCCAGCAGCTTGGAGATCTCCTACAATGAGCAGTTCTTC
CASSLEISYNEQFF
>-|TRBV3-1|many|TRBJ1-2
TGTGCCAGCAGCCTTCGTCAGGGGATGTATGGCTACACCTTC
CASSLRQGMYGYTF
>TRBD2|TRBV6-2/TRBV6-3|many|TRBJ2-3
TGTGCCAGCAGTTACTCGACTAGCGGGGGACGAGATACGCAGTATTTT
CASSYSTSGGRDTQYF
>-|TRBV4-1|-|TRBJ2-1
TGCGCCAGCAGCCATTACCAGGGGAAGATTGTGGCCTACAATGAGCAGTTCTTC
CASSHYQGKIVAYNEQFF
>-|TRBV20-1|many|TRBJ1-1
TGCAGTGCTAGTGGACCGTGGAACACTGAAGCTTTCTTT
CSASGPWNTEAFF
>-|TRBV24-1|many|TRBJ2-3
TGTGCCACCAGTAAAGGGAGTGTCACAGATACGCAGTATTTT
CATSKGSVTDTQYF
>-|TRBV27|many|TRBJ1-1
TGTGCCACCGGCAGGGATGGCGACACTGAAGCTTTCTTT
CATGRDGDTEAFF
>TRBD2|TRBV12-3/TRBV12-4|many|TRBJ2-7
TGTGCCAGCAGTAGACTAGCGGGGGGACTCTCCTACGAGCAGTACTTC
CASSRLAGGLSYEQYF
>-|TRBV20-1|many|TRBJ2-5
TGCAGTGCTAGAGATCGAGTAGCAGTCGAGTGGGAGACCCAGTACTTC
CSARDRVAVEWETQYF